The clone carrying this T cell receptor (beta chain) showed up many times. The antigen is unknown. Germline CDR1 and CDR2: MDHEN and SYDVKM. V lost 4 bases to trimming and J lost 9 bases, with 13 bases between them. The CDR3 runs 13 residues. The data derive from a study of identical twins. Study conclusions and caveats: Out-of-frame alpha sequences shared by twins were enriched for low generation probability.

TCRdb recomputed calls from the 5' RACE reads with MiXCR, one row per CDR3 protein. Seen here are under 400,000 distinct CDR3 sequences, about 10% observed once, and the top ten hold roughly 9%. The chain employs TRBV28 and TRBJ2-1; D is tentatively TRBD1 or TRBD2 (5 bases each). The specimen was naive T cells sorted from blood. This TCR derives from a woman aged 45-59 years in good health. CDR3 coding DNA: TGTGCCAGCAGTTGGGAGTTGGGGCGTGAGCAGTTCTTC. As protein: CASSWELGREQFF. Together with reference TRBV28 and TRBJ2-1, the CDR3 gives the full variable domain: DVKVTQSSRYLVKRTGEKVFLECVQDMDHENMFWYRQDPGLGLRLIYFSYDVKMKEKGDIPEGYSVSREKKERFSLILESASTNQTSMYLCASSWELGREQFFGPGTRLTVL.